This entry lists 21 T cell receptor beta chains sequenced from one sample in a study of cytomegalovirus exposure and HLA in healthy donors. Primers included in the PCR were 60 Vbeta and 13 Jbeta primers. Libraries were prepared by immunoSEQ multiplex PCR; TCRdb keeps only in-frame clonotypes and omits some of them. The sample has over 75,000 clones; around 82% are singletons. Sample: PBMCs. The receptor set was obtained from a man in his thirties or forties in good health and CMV-seropositive.

The chain joins TRBV7-2 to TRBJ2-3, with TRBD1 as a possible D gene (6 bases). Germline V gene data show CDR1 as SGHTA and CDR2 as FQGNSA. The CDR3 extends over 13 amino acids. Trimming stripped 4 bases from V and 5 bases from J, with 10 bases between. CDR3 DNA sequence: TGTGCCAGCAGCTCAGGGGAGAAAGATACGCAGTATTTT. It codes for CASSSGEKDTQYF. The full variable domain, with the rest looked up from reference TRBV7-2 and TRBJ2-3, is GAGVSQSPSNKVTEKGKDVELRCDPISGHTALYWYRQSLGQGLEFLIYFQGNSAPDKSGLPSDRFSAERTGGSVSTLTIQRTQQEDSAVYLCASSSGEKDTQYFGPGTRLTVL.

The chain recombines TRBV18 with TRBJ2-1; 9 nucleotides line up with TRBD2. The J segment lost 15 bases and the V segment lost 2 bases, leaving 17 bases of the junction unmatched. CDR1 is KGHSH, CDR2 LQKENI, per germline. The CDR3 has 16 amino acids. The CDR3 loop reads CASSPAGVGSGRPPFF. CDR3 nucleotide sequence: TGTGCCAGCTCACCAGCGGGGGTAGGAAGCGGGAGGCCTCCGTTCTTC.

This chain links TRBV7-9 with TRBJ2-5, with TRBD2 matching over 10 bases. With V trimmed by 6 bases and J by 4 bases, 8 bases remained unmatched. The CDR3 runs to 15 residues. Looked up from germline, CDR1 is SEHNR and CDR2 is FQNEAQ (reference sequence). The CDR3 here is CASSFLAGAGETQYF. In DNA form, the CDR3 reads TGTGCCAGCAGTTTCCTAGCGGGAGCGGGAGAGACCCAGTACTTC.

Comment on this clone: The junction shows a germline mismatch at one end, possibly a read error. The gene calls are TRBV7-9 and TRBJ2-7, with 9 bases aligning to TRBD2. The V gene's germline CDR1 is SEHNR and CDR2 FQNEAQ (reference sequence). This CDR3 is 17 amino acids long. CDR3 DNA: TGTTCCAGCAGCTTAGGGGTTGATAGCGGGAGAACTTACGAGCAGTACTTC. Its protein product is CSSSLGVDSGRTYEQYF.

This chain connects TRBV5-1 to TRBJ2-1; D may be TRBD1 (6 bases). The CDR3 contains 13 residues. Trimming took 3 bases from V and 10 from J, leaving 14 bases between them. CDR1 is SGHRS and CDR2 is YFSETQ in the germline V gene. CDR3 sequence: CASSSFPQGEQFF. The CDR3 DNA is TGCGCCAGCAGCTCTTTTCCGCAGGGGGAGCAGTTCTTC.

The gene calls are TRBV27 and TRBJ1-2; TRBD1 aligns across 8 bases. Germline CDR1 and CDR2: MNHEY and SMNVEV (reference sequence). The CDR3 is made up of 20 amino acids. J was trimmed by 8 bases and V by 4 bases; bases with no gene match: 27. CDR3 sequence: CASSSIGSDFGTGKSRGYTF. The CDR3 DNA reads as TGTGCCAGCAGTTCAATAGGTTCGGATTTCGGGACAGGCAAGTCGCGGGGCTACACCTTC.

The chain uses TRBV5-1 and TRBJ1-2; 7 bases align to TRBD1. This CDR3 spans 16 amino acids. Looked up from germline, CDR1 is SGHRS and CDR2 is YFSETQ. V lost 4 bases to trimming and J lost 5 bases; unmatched junction nucleotides: 14. The chain's CDR3 is CASSPTGNIVQYGYTF. The CDR3 nucleotides are TGCGCCAGCAGCCCGACAGGGAATATAGTCCAGTATGGCTACACCTTC.

This chain uses TRBV5-6 with TRBJ2-7, with a possible D match to TRBD2 (6 bases). V was cut by 3 bases and J by 0 bases, with 7 bases left in between. This CDR3 spans 13 amino acids. CDR1 and CDR2 (germline): SGHDT, YYEEEE. CDR3 sequence: CASSWGVSYEQYF. CDR3 coding DNA: TGTGCCAGCAGCTGGGGGGTCTCCTACGAGCAGTACTTC.

V gene TRBV5-6 combines with J gene TRBJ1-3; no definite D call. CDR3 size: 15 residues. The germline V gene has CDR1 SGHDT and CDR2 YYEEEE. Trimming shortened V by 0 bases and J by 4 bases, and 11 bases separated the two germline ends. The CDR3 DNA reads as TGTGCCAGCAGCTTGGGCGCAGCGGGGGGAAACACCATATATTTT. Translating it yields CASSLGAAGGNTIYF. Filled out from reference TRBV5-6 and TRBJ1-3, the complete variable domain reads DAGVTQSPTHLIKTRGQQVTLRCSPKSGHDTVSWYQQALGQGPQFIFQYYEEEERQRGNFPDRFSGHQFPNYSSELNVNALLLGDSALYLCASSLGAAGGNTIYFGEGSWLTVV.

The chain joins TRBV11-3 to TRBJ2-4, with 7 bases aligning to TRBD2. CDR1 SGHNT and CDR2 YENEEA come from the germline V gene. CDR3 size: 13 residues. Unmatched junction bases numbered 5, after V lost 2 bases and J lost 10 bases. CDR3 bases: TGTGCCAGCAGCTTAACGGGAGGAGGGATTCAGTACTTC. Its translation is CASSLTGGGIQYF.

Written as DNA, the CDR3 is TGTGCCAGCAGCTTAGGGCAACCCGAGACCCAGTACTTC. This sequence encodes CASSLGQPETQYF. The chain is built from TRBV7-6 and TRBJ2-5; no clear D gene. Germline lookup yields CDR1 SGHVS and CDR2 FNYEAQ. The CDR3 is 13 residues long. The germline V and J ends were trimmed by 1 base and 5 bases, with 8 bases remaining between them.

This chain connects TRBV7-2 to TRBJ2-1; D is perhaps TRBD1 (6 bases). Trimming removed 1 base at V and 5 bases at J, with 12 bases between. The CDR3 covers 15 residues. The V gene's germline CDR1 is SGHTA and CDR2 FQGNSA. The CDR3 DNA reads as TGTGCCAGCAGCTTAGTTTACAGGGTCCACAATGAGCAGTTCTTC. Residues: CASSLVYRVHNEQFF.

This chain links TRBV6-4 with TRBJ2-2; D gene uncertain. From germline, CDR1 is MRHNA and CDR2 SNTAGT. The CDR3 runs to 12 residues. V dropped 0 bases and J dropped 7 bases, with 3 bases sitting between them. The CDR3 DNA is TGTGCCAGCAGTGACTCCATCGGGGAGCTGTTTTTT. This encodes CASSDSIGELFF.

This chain uses TRBV2 with TRBJ2-7; D gene ambiguous. The germline gives CDR1 SNHLY, CDR2 FYNNEI. This CDR3 spans 12 amino acids. V shed 1 base and J shed 3 bases, with 4 bases lying between them. CDR3 DNA sequence: TGTGCCAGCAGTGAAGACGGCTACGAGCAGTACTTC. Translating gives CASSEDGYEQYF.

V is TRBV5-1 and J is TRBJ2-5; 7 bases line up with TRBD2. The CDR3 length is 14 residues. CDR1 and CDR2 (germline): SGHRS, YFSETQ. V lost 4 bases and J lost 2; bases outside the gene matches: 5. CDR3 amino acids: CASSHTSEQETQYF. DNA of the CDR3: TGCGCCAGCAGCCATACTAGCGAGCAAGAGACCCAGTACTTC. The full variable domain, with the rest looked up from reference TRBV5-1 and TRBJ2-5, is KAGVTQTPRYLIKTRGQQVTLSCSPISGHRSVSWYQQTPGQGLQFLFEYFSETQRNKGNFPGRFSGRQFSNSRSEMNVSTLELGDSALYLCASSHTSEQETQYFGPGTRLLVL.

V usage is TRBV27 and J usage is TRBJ1-5; 9 positions match TRBD1. The CDR3 is 14 amino acids. Trimming cost V 5 bases and J 6 bases; bases outside gene matches: 5. Germline assignment: CDR1 MNHEY and CDR2 SMNVEV (reference sequence). Here the CDR3 DNA reads TGTGCCAGCAGTCCACAGGGGGCTGTTCAGCCCCAGCATTTT. As protein: CASSPQGAVQPQHF.

The chain joins TRBV6-5 to TRBJ1-4; TRBD1 might be the D (5 bases). CDR1 is MNHEY, CDR2 SVGAGI, per germline. CDR3 length: 15 residues. Trimming shortened V by 2 bases and J by 8 bases, and 15 bases separated the two germline ends. CDR3 sequence reads: CASSYSQGGWEKLFF. CDR3 in DNA: TGTGCCAGCAGTTACAGCCAGGGAGGGTGGGAAAAACTGTTTTTT.

V usage is TRBV6-5 and J usage is TRBJ2-7, with 10 nucleotides matching TRBD2. The CDR3 loop spans 16 amino acids. V dropped 2 bases and J dropped 2; count of bases not matched to a gene: 6. Germline V gene sequence: CDR1 MNHEY, CDR2 SVGAGI. CDR3 sequence reads: CASSYAAGGGPYEQYF. The CDR3 DNA reads TGTGCCAGCAGTTACGCAGCGGGAGGGGGACCCTACGAGCAGTACTTC.

V is TRBV27 and J is TRBJ2-1; 8 positions agree with TRBD2. The length of the CDR3 is 17 residues. CDR1 and CDR2 (germline): MNHEY, SMNVEV (reference sequence). Trimming removed 4 bases from V and 0 bases from J; junction bases left unmatched: 8. The CDR3 DNA reads as TGTGCCAGCAGTTCAAAAGCGGGAGTTACCTCCTACAATGAGCAGTTCTTC. This encodes CASSSKAGVTSYNEQFF.

V gene TRBV27 combines with J gene TRBJ1-5; TRBD1 aligns across 10 bases. CDR3 length: 17 residues. The germline V gene has CDR1 MNHEY and CDR2 SMNVEV (reference sequence). J lost 6 bases, V lost 1 base, and 9 bases had no gene match. CDR3 nucleotide sequence: TGTGCCAGCAGTTTATTTCCCCGGGACAGGGGCACTCAGCCCCAGCATTTT. As protein: CASSLFPRDRGTQPQHF.

This chain joins TRBV28 and TRBJ2-3, with 11 positions matching TRBD2. The CDR3 spans 14 residues. In germline, CDR1 is MDHEN, CDR2 SYDVKM. J gave up 3 bases and V 6 bases, and 2 bases lay outside the gene matches. Written as DNA, the CDR3 is TGTGCCAGCAGCCGACTAGCGGGAACAGATACGCAGTATTTT. Translating gives CASSRLAGTDTQYF.